The T cell receptor (beta chain) described here comes from a study of CD8 T cells in Susac syndrome. CDR3 size: 16 residues. V gave up 1 base and J gave up 0 bases, with 7 bases separating them. Germline values: CDR1 MGHDK, CDR2 SYGVNS. Reverse transcription of about 0.45 to 1 ug RNA was carried out with random hexamers. The amplification used immunoSEQ multiplex PCR on TCR beta CDR3; it spanned 54 Vbeta and 13 Jbeta. Via MiXCR, TCRdb re-called the immunoSEQ multiplex PCR reads, giving one row per CDR3 protein. Altogether around 170,000 distinct CDR3 sequences are present, 95% to 97% being singletons, with the ten largest covering about 0.12%.

The source is a human donor with Susac syndrome. Sequences were obtained from CD4+ T cells from PBMCs. The rearrangement links TRBV25-1 to TRBJ2-6, with D unresolved. In DNA, the CDR3 is TGTGCCAGCAGTGAATTAAGGAGCTCTGGGGCCAACGTCCTGACTTTC. This sequence encodes CASSELRSSGANVLTF.